One and the same sample provided the 19 T cell receptor beta chains below, sequenced in a study of cytomegalovirus exposure and HLA in healthy donors. The PCR ran on 60 Vbeta and 13 Jbeta primers. Assay used: immunoSEQ multiplex PCR; TCRdb lists only in-frame clones, some missing. The data show some 140,000 clones, approximately 83% seen once. Sequencing was performed on PBMCs. The receptors derive from a man aged 35-49 years in good health and CMV-seronegative.

The chain carries TRBV5-1 and TRBJ1-4, with TRBD1 identical over 9 bases. V shed 1 base and J 8 bases; nucleotides not matched to a gene: 12. CDR1 and CDR2 from the germline V gene are SGHRS and YFSETQ. This CDR3 has 17 amino acids. This chain's CDR3 is CASSLQDRGPLGEKLFF. CDR3 coding DNA: TGCGCCAGCAGCTTGCAGGACAGGGGCCCCTTAGGGGAAAAACTGTTTTTT. Variable domain in full (rest from reference TRBV5-1 and TRBJ1-4): KAGVTQTPRYLIKTRGQQVTLSCSPISGHRSVSWYQQTPGQGLQFLFEYFSETQRNKGNFPGRFSGRQFSNSRSEMNVSTLELGDSALYLCASSLQDRGPLGEKLFFGSGTQLSVL.

This rearrangement joins TRBV6-1 to TRBJ2-7, with a tentative D call TRBD1 (6 bases). Trimming removed 4 bases from V and 2 bases from J, with 15 bases in between. Germline V gene sequence: CDR1 MNHNS, CDR2 SASEGT. The CDR3 length is 15 residues. The CDR3: CASSGLGQLTYEQYF. The DNA for the CDR3 is TGTGCCAGCAGTGGTTTAGGACAGTTAACCTACGAGCAGTACTTC.

The chain has TRBV5-1 and TRBJ1-2; the match to TRBD1 covers 7 bases. Germline CDR1 SGHRS, CDR2 YFSETQ. The J segment lost 2 bases and the V segment lost 4 bases, leaving 5 bases of the junction unmatched. This CDR3 is built from 14 residues. The CDR3 region is CASSREGQNYGYTF. CDR3 DNA sequence: TGCGCCAGCAGCCGAGAGGGACAGAACTATGGCTACACCTTC.

The V gene is TRBV2, the J gene TRBJ2-7; D gene uncertain. V lost 3 bases and J lost 6, with 18 bases in between. Germline V gene data show CDR1 as SNHLY and CDR2 as FYNNEI. CDR3 size: 15 residues. The CDR3 region is CASSERLEVNSEQYF. The CDR3 DNA sequence: TGTGCCAGCAGTGAGAGGCTAGAGGTAAATAGCGAGCAGTACTTC.

This chain connects TRBV5-1 to TRBJ2-7; 7 positions match TRBD1. The V and J ends lost 4 bases and 0 bases, in that order; junction bases with no gene match: 7. This CDR3 comprises 15 residues. The V gene's germline CDR1 is SGHRS and CDR2 YFSETQ. As DNA, the CDR3 is TGCGCCAGCAGCCCCCGACAGGGTGCCTCCTACGAGCAGTACTTC. Amino acid sequence: CASSPRQGASYEQYF. Full variable domain (missing parts from reference TRBV5-1 and TRBJ2-7): KAGVTQTPRYLIKTRGQQVTLSCSPISGHRSVSWYQQTPGQGLQFLFEYFSETQRNKGNFPGRFSGRQFSNSRSEMNVSTLELGDSALYLCASSPRQGASYEQYFGPGTRLTVT.

The chain couples TRBV10-3 to TRBJ2-6; 9 bases align to TRBD1. Germline loops: CDR1 ENHRY, CDR2 SYGVKD. J gave up 0 bases and V 11 bases, and 17 bases lay outside the gene matches. This CDR3 comprises 19 residues. The CDR3 loop reads CAASPGQGVQGSGANVLTF. The CDR3 DNA follows: TGTGCCGCGTCGCCGGGACAGGGAGTGCAAGGCTCTGGGGCCAACGTCCTGACTTTC.

This rearrangement joins TRBV6-5 to TRBJ2-7, with 11 nucleotides matching TRBD1. Germline-derived CDR1 and CDR2 are MNHEY and SVGAGI. The CDR3 is 16 residues long. V was pared by 2 bases and J by 4 bases, with 7 bases of the junction left unmatched. CDR3 nucleotide sequence: TGTGCCAGCAGTTACATCGGACAGGGGGCGGGGTACGAGCAGTACTTC. Its translation: CASSYIGQGAGYEQYF.

The chain employs TRBV11-2 and TRBJ2-7; 7 nucleotides agree with TRBD2. The trim removed 4 bases at V and 1 base at J, leaving 7 bases unmatched. The germline V gene has CDR1 SGHAT and CDR2 FQNNGV. The CDR3 has 15 amino acids. CDR3 coding DNA: TGTGCCAGCAGCTCGGTACTAGCGACTTCCTACGAGCAGTACTTC. It yields the protein CASSSVLATSYEQYF. Full variable domain (missing parts from reference TRBV11-2 and TRBJ2-7): EAGVAQSPRYKIIEKRQSVAFWCNPISGHATLYWYQQILGQGPKLLIQFQNNGVVDDSQLPKDRFSAERLKGVDSTLKIQPAKLEDSAVYLCASSSVLATSYEQYFGPGTRLTVT.

The rearrangement links TRBV7-9 to TRBJ1-1, with a weak D call TRBD1 (5 bases). The CDR3 totals 14 residues. The V end was cut by 5 bases, the J end by 5 bases, with 15 bases between. CDR1 is SEHNR, CDR2 FQNEAQ, per germline (reference sequence). CDR3 in DNA: TGTGCCAGCAGCCCAGACCGGGGGGGGACTGAAGCTTTCTTT. Protein: CASSPDRGGTEAFF.

This chain joins TRBV7-9 and TRBJ1-2; 7 bases fit TRBD1. The CDR3 is 13 residues long. The V and J ends lost 8 bases and 0 bases, in that order; junction bases with no gene match: 3. Germline V gene data show CDR1 as SEHNR and CDR2 as FQNEAQ (reference sequence). CDR3 in DNA: TGTGCCAGCGGACAGGCGGCTAACTATGGCTACACCTTC. This codes for CASGQAANYGYTF.

This clone showed up just once. The rearrangement uses TRBV9 and TRBJ1-5, with D uncertain. This CDR3 has 14 amino acids. V was pared by 0 bases and J by 0 bases, with 4 bases between. Germline V gene data show CDR1 as SGDLS and CDR2 as YYNGEE. Written as DNA, the CDR3 is TGTGCCAGCAGCGTAGGCGATAGCAATCAGCCCCAGCATTTT. Amino acids: CASSVGDSNQPQHF.

A single count supports this clone. The rearrangement joins TRBV29-1 to TRBJ2-7, with D perhaps TRBD2 (5 bases). The CDR3 is 11 residues long. Germline-derived CDR1 and CDR2 are SQVTM and ANQGSEA. V was shortened by 7 bases and J by 7 bases, with 14 bases between the two germline ends. The CDR3 DNA is TGCAGCGCCGGGGATACGGGGGAGCAGTACTTC. Amino acids: CSAGDTGEQYF.

This clone occurred once. The chain has TRBV27 and TRBJ1-2; 10 positions agree with TRBD1. The CDR3 contains 13 residues. After removal of 5 bases from V and 6 bases from J, the junction contained 3 bases not matched to a gene. The germline CDR1 and CDR2 sequences are MNHEY and SMNVEV (reference sequence). The CDR3 sequence: CASSRDRGDGYTF. The DNA for the CDR3 is TGTGCCAGCAGTCGGGACAGGGGCGATGGCTACACCTTC.

This clone has just one count. The chain links TRBV19 to TRBJ1-1, with 8 positions matching TRBD1. The V segment lost 6 bases and the J segment 4 bases; nucleotides outside the gene matches: 7. The CDR3 runs 14 residues. CDR1 is LNHDA, CDR2 SQIVND, per germline (reference sequence). CDR3 in amino acids: CASRWAGGGTEAFF. In DNA form, the CDR3 reads TGTGCCAGTAGATGGGCAGGGGGCGGCACTGAAGCTTTCTTT. The entire variable domain, with the rest obtained from reference TRBV19 and TRBJ1-1, is as follows: DGGITQSPKYLFRKEGQNVTLSCEQNLNHDAMYWYRQDPGQGLRLIYYSQIVNDFQKGDIAEGYSVSREKKESFPLTVTSAQKNPTAFYLCASRWAGGGTEAFFGQGTRLTVV.

The chain has TRBV6-5 and TRBJ2-7, with a possible D match to TRBD2 (5 bases). The CDR3 sequence is 14 residues long. Trimming removed 4 bases from V and 3 bases from J, with 13 bases in between. Germline assignment: CDR1 MNHEY and CDR2 SVGAGI. CDR3 DNA: TGTGCCAGCAGTTGGGCTTTCGGGGACTACGAGCAGTACTTC. As protein: CASSWAFGDYEQYF.

The gene calls are TRBV19 and TRBJ2-7; possible D gene TRBD2, 7 bases. CDR1 is LNHDA, CDR2 SQIVND, per germline (reference sequence). Trimming cost V 7 bases and J 2 bases, with 9 bases left between them. The CDR3 is 12 residues long. CDR3 region: CASIGGPYEQYF. CDR3 bases: TGTGCCAGTATCGGGGGGCCCTACGAGCAGTACTTC.

The genes are TRBV7-2 and TRBJ2-3; TRBD2 aligns across 8 bases. This CDR3 has 16 residues. Per the germline V gene, CDR1 is SGHTA and CDR2 is FQGNSA. With 2 bases clipped from V and 2 bases from J, the junction kept 6 bases outside the gene matches. This chain's CDR3 is CASSLRISGNTDTQYF. In nucleotides, the CDR3 is TGTGCCAGCAGCTTAAGGATTAGCGGGAACACAGATACGCAGTATTTT.

This clone was counted only a few times. As DNA, the CDR3 is TGTGCCAGCAGCCGCGCGACAGGGGAGTACGAGCAGTACTTC. Its protein product is CASSRATGEYEQYF. The gene calls are TRBV5-4 and TRBJ2-7; 8 nucleotides match TRBD1. J lost 4 bases, V lost 4 bases, and 7 bases had no gene match. CDR3 length: 14 amino acids. Germline CDR1 SGHNT, CDR2 YYREEE (reference sequence).

This chain connects TRBV29-1 to TRBJ2-7; 10 nucleotides match TRBD1. J was trimmed by 6 bases and V by 6 bases; bases with no gene match: 8. Per germline, CDR1 SQVTM and CDR2 ANQGSEA. This CDR3 spans 13 amino acids. CDR3 bases: TGCAGCGTAGTCTGGGGACAGGGGAGCGAGCAGTACTTC. It encodes CSVVWGQGSEQYF.